This T cell receptor (beta chain) came from a study of shared clonotypes between healthy human individuals. For the study at large: Each donor's CD4 naive and CD4 memory cells filled three plates apiece, CD8 naive two, and CD8 memory one.

Germline V gene data show CDR1 as MNHEY and CDR2 as SVGAGI. This CDR3 spans 15 amino acids. J gave up 3 bases and V 2 bases, and 3 bases lay outside the gene matches. Study-wide findings and caveats: With several donors compared, roughly 5% of naive CD4 clonotypes were shared.

Turning to this clone: Its antigen is not identified. Other DNA variants within this sample encode the same CDR3.

Running of the assay took place at deep level. For each subset, genomic DNA was distributed in equal portions over several immunoSEQ plates. Method: immunoSEQ multiplex PCR; TCRdb's copy keeps in-frame clones and lacks some. Of about 710,000 clones in the sample, about two thirds were seen once. This chain connects TRBV6-5 to TRBJ2-7; TRBD1 aligns across 11 bases. Sequencing was performed on memory CD4+ T cells sorted from blood. Subset given: CD45RA-negative fraction. This receptor was obtained from a woman between 25 and 40 years old in good health. The CDR3 loop reads CASSYRDRGGYEQYF. The CDR3 DNA sequence: TGTGCCAGCAGTTACAGGGACAGGGGGGGCTACGAGCAGTACTTC.